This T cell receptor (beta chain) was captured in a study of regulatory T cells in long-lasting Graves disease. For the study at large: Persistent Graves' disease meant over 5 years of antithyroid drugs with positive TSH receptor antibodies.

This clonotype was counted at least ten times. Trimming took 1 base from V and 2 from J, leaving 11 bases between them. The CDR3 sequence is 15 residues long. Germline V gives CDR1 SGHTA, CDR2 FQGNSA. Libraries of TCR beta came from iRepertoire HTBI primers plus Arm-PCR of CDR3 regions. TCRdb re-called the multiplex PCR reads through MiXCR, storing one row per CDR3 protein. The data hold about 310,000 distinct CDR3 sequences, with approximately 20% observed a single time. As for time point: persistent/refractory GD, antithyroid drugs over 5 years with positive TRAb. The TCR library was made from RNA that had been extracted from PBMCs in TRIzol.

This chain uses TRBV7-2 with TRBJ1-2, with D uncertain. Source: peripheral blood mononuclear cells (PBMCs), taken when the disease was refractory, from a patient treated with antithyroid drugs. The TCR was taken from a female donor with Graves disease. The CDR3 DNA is TGTGCCAGCAGCTTAGAGGAGTACTTAAACTATGGCTACACCTTC. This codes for CASSLEEYLNYGYTF.